This TCR beta chain stems from a study of T cells in women clearing cervical HPV infection. The protocol was immunoSEQ multiplex PCR, while the TCRdb copy is restricted to in-frame clones and leaves out a portion. The sample data list roughly 40,000 clones. The CDR3 is 17 amino acids. Trimming took 0 bases from V and 5 from J; bases not matched to a gene: 8. In germline, CDR1 is SGHRS, CDR2 YFSETQ. Turning to this clone: The read falls 3 residues short of the CDR3 end, and the missing part is taken from the germline J gene.

The rearrangement links TRBV5-1 to TRBJ1-4; TRBD1 aligns across 9 bases. This TCR came from a woman between 18 and 70 years old with a cervical HPV16 infection that either progressed to CIN3+ or cleared (not recorded which). Sequencing was performed on blood buffy coat. This chain's CDR3 is CASSLGNNRGRNEKLFF. Partial CDR3 DNA: TGCGCCAGCAGCTTGGGAAACAACAGGGGGCGCAATGAAAAA.